What follows is one TCR beta chain and its context. Its specificity is not known. Other DNA sequences in this sample translate to the same CDR3. This sample stems from a study of shared clonotypes between healthy human individuals. General study findings and limits: Researchers found naive subsets generally carried larger estimated richness than memory subsets.

CD4+ cells yielded CD45RA+ naive and CD45RA-negative memory subsets. Assay used: immunoSEQ multiplex PCR; TCRdb lists only in-frame clones, some missing. The data contain 2 million to 2.5 million clones, less than 95% of them singletons. This sequence originates from a man younger than 30 in good health. Some clones in this sample may be carry-over from other donors' samples. The sample taken for sequencing was naive CD4+ T cells from PBMCs. The subset: CD45RA+ positively selected.

CDR3 sequence reads: CATSRAGGNTEAFF. CDR3 in DNA: TGTGCCACCAGCAGAGCCGGGGGGAACACTGAAGCTTTCTTT. The rearrangement links TRBV15 to TRBJ1-1; D perhaps matches TRBD1 (5 bases). The V end lost 1 base, the J end lost 1 base, and 7 bases lay between the germline ends. Per germline, CDR1 LNHNV and CDR2 YYDKDF (reference sequence). CDR3 size: 14 residues. Variable domain in full (rest from reference TRBV15 and TRBJ1-1): DAMVIQNPRYQVTQFGKPVTLSCSQTLNHNVMYWYQQKSSQAPKLLFHYYDKDFNNEADTPDNFQSRRPNTSFCFLDIRSPGLGDTAMYLCATSRAGGNTEAFFGQGTRLTVV.